The next 11 T cell receptor beta chains were all read from a single sample in a study of blood T cell repertoires in COVID-19. Here immunoSEQ multiplex PCR was the method, and the copy in TCRdb shows in-frame clones only, minus some. The sample yields fewer than 300,000 clones, approximately 83% seen once. Sequenced material: PBMCs or T cells enriched from blood (not recorded which). The receptors come from a woman in her 30s who had recovered from COVID-19.

This clone was observed a few times. The chain is built from TRBV3-1 (or the pseudogene TRBV3-2) and TRBJ1-2, with 9 nucleotides matching TRBD1. CDR1 is LGHDT and CDR2 is YNNKEL in the germline V gene (reference sequence). The CDR3 is 15 amino acids. Trimming removed 5 bases from V and 8 bases from J; junction bases left unmatched: 12. The CDR3 region has the DNA TGTGCCAGCAGCTCCAGTCTGACAGGGGGTGGAGGCTACACCTTC. Translated: CASSSSLTGGGGYTF.

This clone was observed once. This chain links TRBV6-5 with TRBJ1-6, with D possibly being TRBD1 (5 bases). Germline lookup yields CDR1 MNHEY and CDR2 SVGAGI. The ends were cut back, 6 bases at V and 7 bases at J, with 16 bases in the middle. This CDR3 is built from 15 residues. The CDR3 DNA reads TGTGCCAGCAGGCCAAGGGGTGGCAAGAATTCACCCCTCCACTTT. Amino acids: CASRPRGGKNSPLHF.

V gene TRBV28 combines with J gene TRBJ1-3; TRBD1 might be the D (5 bases). There are 15 residues in the CDR3. V dropped 8 bases and J dropped 0 bases, with 14 bases sitting between them. In germline, CDR1 is MDHEN, CDR2 SYDVKM. The chain's CDR3 is CASFGGANSGNTIYF. CDR3 nucleotides: TGTGCCAGCTTTGGAGGGGCGAACTCTGGAAACACCATATATTTT. The whole variable domain, filled in from reference TRBV28 and TRBJ1-3, reads DVKVTQSSRYLVKRTGEKVFLECVQDMDHENMFWYRQDPGLGLRLIYFSYDVKMKEKGDIPEGYSVSREKKERFSLILESASTNQTSMYLCASFGGANSGNTIYFGEGSWLTVV.

The CDR3 coding sequence is TGTGCCAGCAGTTTGGGGCTCGCAGATACGCAGTATTTT. Translation: CASSLGLADTQYF. V gene TRBV28 combines with J gene TRBJ2-3; tentative D call: TRBD1 (5 bases). Germline V gives CDR1 MDHEN, CDR2 SYDVKM. CDR3 length: 13 residues. V was shortened by 3 bases and J by 4 bases, with 8 bases between the two germline ends.

V gene TRBV30 combines with J gene TRBJ1-2; D ambiguous. Germline lookup yields CDR1 GTSNPN and CDR2 SVGIG (reference sequence). The CDR3 has 13 residues. Trimming cost V 1 base and J 0 bases, with 6 bases left between them. CDR3 DNA: TGTGCCTGGAGTGCCGGAGCTAACTATGGCTACACCTTC. This sequence encodes CAWSAGANYGYTF.

The chain has TRBV6-5 and TRBJ1-4; TRBD1 matches 7 bases. V lost 2 bases and J lost 3; bases outside the gene matches: 6. In germline, CDR1 is MNHEY, CDR2 SVGAGI. The CDR3 consists of 16 residues. CDR3 in amino acids: CASSYRQGLPNEKLFF. Written as DNA, the CDR3 is TGTGCCAGCAGTTACCGACAGGGCCTCCCTAATGAAAAACTGTTTTTT.

The rearrangement uses TRBV28 and TRBJ1-2, with D tentatively TRBD1 (5 bases). The germline CDR1 and CDR2 sequences are MDHEN and SYDVKM. The CDR3 consists of 14 residues. The V end was cut by 8 bases, the J end by 4 bases, with 17 bases between. CDR3 residues: CASRAGGGSYGYTF. The CDR3 DNA follows: TGTGCCAGCCGCGCCGGGGGGGGATCCTATGGCTACACCTTC.

This chain links TRBV10-3 with TRBJ1-1; D call uncertain. Trimming removed 10 bases from V and 8 bases from J, with 20 bases in between. CDR3 length: 13 residues. CDR1 is ENHRY and CDR2 is SYGVKD in the germline V gene. CDR3 amino acids: CATFTEINWEAFF. In nucleotides, the CDR3 is TGTGCCACCTTCACCGAGATAAACTGGGAAGCTTTCTTT.

This chain links TRBV21-1 with TRBJ2-2; the DNA was not used to check the table's D call, TRBD2. TRBV21-1 is a pseudogene. The CDR3 contains 15 residues. This CDR3 reads CASSKTSTPTGELFF. The CDR3 DNA reads as TGTGCCAGCAGCAAAACTAGCACCCCCACCGGGGAGCTGTTTTTT.

The chain combines TRBV5-1 with TRBJ2-1, with TRBD2 identical over 9 bases. Germline loops: CDR1 SGHRS, CDR2 YFSETQ. V lost 0 bases and J lost 7; bases outside the gene matches: 8. The CDR3 spans 16 residues. The CDR3 bases are TGCGCCAGCAGCTTGGACCCAGCGGGAGGAACAAATGAGCAGTTCTTC. Translating gives CASSLDPAGGTNEQFF.

This clone came up once. The V and J genes are TRBV7-9 and TRBJ1-6; tentative D call: TRBD1 (6 bases). The CDR3 contains 12 residues. V lost 6 bases, J lost 14 bases, and 14 bases lay in between. CDR1 and CDR2 from the germline V gene are SEHNR and FQNEAQ (reference sequence). CDR3 region: CASRLDRMSLHF. The CDR3 DNA reads as TGTGCCAGCAGACTAGACAGGATGTCCCTCCACTTT.